The present T cell receptor (beta chain) was sequenced within a study of cytomegalovirus exposure and HLA in healthy donors. Study-wide points: Prediction of most subjects' HLA-A and HLA-B alleles by TCR beta sequences was reportedly accurate. A later analysis linked a missense DCLRE1C variant to TCR beta V- and J-gene trimming.

As regards this clone: As yet, its antigen is unknown.

PCR was performed using 60 Vbeta and 13 Jbeta primers. Clones were sequenced by immunoSEQ multiplex PCR, and TCRdb holds only the in-frame ones, with some missing. Of under 150,000 clones listed, 79% are singletons. The clonotype originates from a woman aged 40-49 years in good health and CMV-seropositive. What was sequenced was PBMCs.

The CDR3, as DNA: TGCGCCAGCAGCCAAGGACTAGCGGGGGGGCCCGGGTATGAGCAGTTCTTC. This gives the protein CASSQGLAGGPGYEQFF. The J gene is TRBJ2-1, the V gene TRBV4-1, with 14 bases identical to TRBD2. This CDR3 comprises 17 residues. J lost 8 bases, V lost 1 base, and 7 bases had no gene match. The germline CDR1 and CDR2 sequences are MGHRA and YSYEKL.